This TCR beta chain was identified in a study of T cell responses to AZD1222 COVID-19 vaccine. Points from the study as a whole: Spike-specific TCR breadth and depth rose after two AZD1222 doses.

Assay used: immunoSEQ multiplex PCR; TCRdb lists only in-frame clones, some missing. The sample has roughly 120,000 clones, around 89% seen once. The ends were cut back, 4 bases at V and 5 bases at J, with 14 bases in the middle. Germline V gives CDR1 SEHNR, CDR2 FQNEAQ (reference sequence). This CDR3 contains 14 residues. Comment on this clone: Its target is not known.

The chain uses TRBV7-9 and TRBJ1-2; a weak D match, TRBD1 (6 bases). Sequencing used peripheral blood, obtained on day 0 of AZD1222 vaccination. The TCR sequence derives from an adult in good health. The CDR3 nucleotides are TGTGCCAGCAGCTACTCAGGGGCAGATTATGGCTACACCTTC. It yields the protein CASSYSGADYGYTF.